The 17 T cell receptor beta chains in this list originate from one sample, sequenced in a study of cytomegalovirus exposure and HLA in healthy donors (dated by TCRdb to about 2017). The library was obtained by the immunoSEQ multiplex PCR assay. The multiplex PCR relied on a mix of 60 forward primers for TCR Vbeta segments and 13 reverse primers for TCR Jbeta segments. What TCRdb holds here is the immuneACCESS table cut down to in-frame rearrangements. Part of the clones is not present; checked against another copy, under half of the missing clones reflect an unresolved V gene, and the others are unexplained. A total of approximately 150,000 clones appear in this sample, 55% to 70% of them only once. Of the sample, about 3% falls within the top ten clones. Sequenced material: PBMCs. The receptors come from a middle-aged woman in good health and CMV-seropositive.

The V gene is TRBV4-3, the J gene TRBJ1-6, with D perhaps matching TRBD1 (5 bases). There are 15 residues in the CDR3. Germline-derived CDR1 and CDR2 are LGHNA and YSLEER. The ends were cut back, 3 bases at V and 9 bases at J, with 15 bases in the middle. This CDR3 reads CASSQAPRGGSPLHF. In DNA form, the CDR3 reads TGCGCCAGCAGCCAGGCCCCTCGCGGGGGTTCACCCCTCCACTTT.

DNA of the CDR3: TGTGCCAGCACGTGGGCAGGGGTCTCTGGGGCCAACGTCCTGACTTTC. It translates to CASTWAGVSGANVLTF. The chain has TRBV2 and TRBJ2-6; TRBD1 is a possible D gene (6 bases). This CDR3 has 16 amino acids. The germline V gene encodes CDR1 SNHLY and CDR2 FYNNEI. Deletions cut 7 bases from V and 0 bases from J, with 13 bases between.

V usage is TRBV18 and J usage is TRBJ1-3; 10 bases fit TRBD1. CDR3 length: 15 amino acids. The germline gives CDR1 KGHSH, CDR2 LQKENI. Germline trimming cut 2 bases from V and 2 bases from J; bases unmatched to any gene: 0. The chain's CDR3 is CASSPDRGPGNTIYF. CDR3 nucleotide sequence: TGTGCCAGCTCACCAGACAGGGGGCCTGGAAACACCATATATTTT.

The rearrangement joins TRBV27 to TRBJ2-7; 15 bases are a match to TRBD2. The CDR3 contains 16 residues. Germline V gives CDR1 MNHEY, CDR2 SMNVEV (reference sequence). Trimming removed 5 bases from V and 3 bases from J; junction bases left unmatched: 5. The CDR3 region has the DNA TGTGCCAGCAGTACGGGACTAGCGGGAGGCAACTACGAGCAGTACTTC. Translated, it gives CASSTGLAGGNYEQYF.

The V and J genes are TRBV27 and TRBJ2-7; 7 bases agree with TRBD2. This CDR3 has 14 residues. CDR1 and CDR2 from the germline V gene are MNHEY and SMNVEV (reference sequence). The J segment lost 2 bases and the V segment lost 3 bases, leaving 4 bases of the junction unmatched. The CDR3 sequence is CASSFASGAYEQYF. The CDR3 nucleotides are TGTGCCAGCAGTTTCGCCAGCGGGGCCTACGAGCAGTACTTC.

The CDR3: CASIQTGRNQPQHF. In nucleotides, the CDR3 is TGTGCCAGCATCCAGACAGGGCGTAATCAGCCCCAGCATTTT. The V call is TRBV6-1, the J call TRBJ1-5; 7 nucleotides match TRBD1. V was pared by 7 bases and J by 4 bases, with 7 bases of the junction left unmatched. This CDR3 is 14 amino acids long. Per germline, CDR1 MNHNS and CDR2 SASEGT.

Only a few counts were recorded for this clone. The rearrangement uses TRBV7-8 and TRBJ2-6, with D tentatively TRBD1 (5 bases). Trimming left V 3 bases short and J 1 base short, with 10 bases between. There are 16 residues in the CDR3. Looked up from germline, CDR1 is SGHVS and CDR2 is FQNEAQ. The CDR3 reads CASSFFGASGANVLTF. The CDR3 region has the DNA TGTGCCAGCAGCTTTTTTGGGGCGTCTGGGGCCAACGTCCTGACTTTC.

The rearrangement links TRBV7-2 to TRBJ2-5, with 12 bases lining up with TRBD2. V was pared by 3 bases and J by 7 bases, with 9 bases of the junction left unmatched. CDR3 length equals 16 residues. Per the germline V gene, CDR1 is SGHTA and CDR2 is FQGNSA. CDR3 bases: TGTGCCAGCAGCTTGGCCCTAGCGGGGGGGCCGGGGACCCAGTACTTC. This translates into CASSLALAGGPGTQYF. The variable domain in full, completed from reference TRBV7-2 and TRBJ2-5, reads GAGVSQSPSNKVTEKGKDVELRCDPISGHTALYWYRQSLGQGLEFLIYFQGNSAPDKSGLPSDRFSAERTGGSVSTLTIQRTQQEDSAVYLCASSLALAGGPGTQYFGPGTRLLVL.

This clone is a singleton in its sample. The chain is built from TRBV6-5 and TRBJ1-6; 8 bases are shared with TRBD1. Germline trimming cut 10 bases from V and 9 bases from J; bases unmatched to any gene: 14. Germline V lookup: CDR1 MNHEY, CDR2 SVGAGI. The CDR3 is 15 amino acids. CDR3 protein: CANSPRGTGGSPLHF. CDR3 bases: TGTGCCAACAGCCCACGAGGGACAGGTGGTTCACCCCTCCACTTT.

This clone was counted a few times. V usage is TRBV5-1 and J usage is TRBJ2-5; no clear D gene. The V gene's germline CDR1 is SGHRS and CDR2 YFSETQ. Trimming took 5 bases from V and 1 from J, leaving 9 bases between them. The CDR3 covers 13 residues. The chain's CDR3 is CASSGYGQETQYF. CDR3 in DNA: TGCGCCAGCAGTGGTTACGGCCAAGAGACCCAGTACTTC.

As for this clone: The sample carries other DNA sequences with the same CDR3. J is TRBJ2-1 and V is TRBV2, with 8 bases matching TRBD1. V shed 6 bases and J 4 bases; nucleotides not matched to a gene: 8. Germline V gene lookup returns CDR1 SNHLY and CDR2 FYNNEI. This CDR3 comprises 15 residues. In nucleotides, the CDR3 is TGTGCCAGCAGCGTCGACAGGGGAGGTTACAATGAGCAGTTCTTC. Its translation: CASSVDRGGYNEQFF.

The gene calls are TRBV6-6 and TRBJ2-3, with 12 positions matching TRBD2. In germline, CDR1 is MNHNY, CDR2 SVGAGI (reference sequence). The length of the CDR3 is 15 residues. V dropped 4 bases and J dropped 3; count of bases not matched to a gene: 2. In DNA, the CDR3 is TGTGCCAGCAGTTTCGGACTAGCGGGGACAGATACGCAGTATTTT. Translated: CASSFGLAGTDTQYF.

The V call is TRBV5-4, the J call TRBJ1-5; the D gene is possibly TRBD1 (6 bases). This CDR3 is 15 amino acids long. V lost 4 bases to trimming and J lost 4 bases, with 15 bases between them. CDR1 is SGHNT, CDR2 YYREEE, per germline (reference sequence). CDR3 residues: CASSPNRGGNQPQHF. CDR3 DNA sequence: TGTGCCAGCAGCCCCAATAGGGGGGGGAATCAGCCCCAGCATTTT.

This clone was counted a single time. The V gene is TRBV29-1, the J gene TRBJ1-1; D gene ambiguous. The germline V gene encodes CDR1 SQVTM and CDR2 ANQGSEA. This CDR3 has 11 amino acids. With 7 bases removed from V and 2 bases from J, the gap between germline ends came to 8 bases. CDR3 DNA: TGCAGCGCGGGGTCCAACACTGAAGCTTTCTTT. Its protein product is CSAGSNTEAFF.

This clone was counted a few times. The CDR3 region is CASSGRTGGSEQFF. CDR3 bases: TGTGCCAGCAGTGGAAGGACAGGGGGCAGTGAGCAGTTCTTC. This chain links TRBV2 with TRBJ2-1; the match to TRBD1 covers 11 bases. This CDR3 comprises 14 residues. Germline V gene sequence: CDR1 SNHLY, CDR2 FYNNEI. Germline trimming cut 4 bases from V and 9 bases from J; bases unmatched to any gene: 5.

The chain joins TRBV7-2 to TRBJ1-1, with 8 bases that match TRBD1. The V and J ends lost 5 bases and 0 bases, in that order; junction bases with no gene match: 2. This CDR3 has 14 amino acids. CDR1 is SGHTA, CDR2 FQGNSA, per germline. CDR3 DNA: TGTGCCAGCAGCGTGGGACAGGTGAACACTGAAGCTTTCTTT. Its translation is CASSVGQVNTEAFF. Drawing the rest from reference TRBV7-2 and TRBJ1-1, the complete variable domain is GAGVSQSPSNKVTEKGKDVELRCDPISGHTALYWYRQSLGQGLEFLIYFQGNSAPDKSGLPSDRFSAERTGGSVSTLTIQRTQQEDSAVYLCASSVGQVNTEAFFGQGTRLTVV.

This clone was seen only a few times. The chain combines TRBV4-3 with TRBJ1-1; TRBD1 aligns across 10 bases. Germline V gives CDR1 LGHNA, CDR2 YSLEER. The CDR3 extends over 15 amino acids. The V and J ends lost 1 base and 5 bases, in that order; junction bases with no gene match: 4. This CDR3 is CASSQGTGGITEAFF. In DNA, the CDR3 is TGCGCCAGCAGCCAAGGGACAGGGGGTATAACTGAAGCTTTCTTT.